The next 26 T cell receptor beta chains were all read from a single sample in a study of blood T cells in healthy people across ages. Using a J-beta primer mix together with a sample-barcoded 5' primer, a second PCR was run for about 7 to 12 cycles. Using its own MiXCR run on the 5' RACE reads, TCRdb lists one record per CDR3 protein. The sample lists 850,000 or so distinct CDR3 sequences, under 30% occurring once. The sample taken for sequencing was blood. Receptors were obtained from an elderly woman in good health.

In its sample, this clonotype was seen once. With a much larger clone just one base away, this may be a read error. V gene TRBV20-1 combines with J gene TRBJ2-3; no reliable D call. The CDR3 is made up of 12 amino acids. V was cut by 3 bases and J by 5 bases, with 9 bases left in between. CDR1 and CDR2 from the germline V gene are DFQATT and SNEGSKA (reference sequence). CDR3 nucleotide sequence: TGCAGTGCTAGCCCCGGGCGAGATACGCAGTATTTT. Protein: CSASPGRDTQYF.

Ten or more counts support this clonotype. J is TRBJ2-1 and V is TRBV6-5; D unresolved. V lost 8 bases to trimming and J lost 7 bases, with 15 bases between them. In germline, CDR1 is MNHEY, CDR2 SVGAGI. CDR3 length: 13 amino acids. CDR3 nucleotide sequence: TGTGCCAGCGCAAGGTTTCTTCGGAATGAGCAGTTCTTC. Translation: CASARFLRNEQFF.

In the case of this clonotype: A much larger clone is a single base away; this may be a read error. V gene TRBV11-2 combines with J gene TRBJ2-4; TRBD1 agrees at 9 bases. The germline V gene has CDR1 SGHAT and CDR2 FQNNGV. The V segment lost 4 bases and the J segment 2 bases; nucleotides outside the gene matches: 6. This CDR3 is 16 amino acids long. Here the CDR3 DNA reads TGTGCCAGCAGCTCACACAGGGGGCTAACCAAAAACATTCAGTACTTC. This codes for CASSSHRGLTKNIQYF.

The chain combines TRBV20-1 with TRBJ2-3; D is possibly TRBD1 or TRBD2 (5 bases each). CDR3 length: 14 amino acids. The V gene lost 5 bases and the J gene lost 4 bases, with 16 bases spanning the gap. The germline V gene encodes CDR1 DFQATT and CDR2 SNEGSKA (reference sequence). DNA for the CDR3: TGCAGTGCTGGGGGAGAGCCCACGGCAGATACGCAGTATTTT. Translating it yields CSAGGEPTADTQYF.

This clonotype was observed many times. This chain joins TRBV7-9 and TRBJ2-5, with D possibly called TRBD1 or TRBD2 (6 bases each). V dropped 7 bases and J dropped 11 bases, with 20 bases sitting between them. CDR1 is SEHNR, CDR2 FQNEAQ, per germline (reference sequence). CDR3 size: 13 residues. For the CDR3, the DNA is TGTGCCAGCACTAGGGGGGAACCACACAAGCAGTACTTC. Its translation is CASTRGEPHKQYF.

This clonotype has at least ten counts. CDR3 DNA sequence: TGCAGTGCTCCACTCCCAACTAGCGGGGGATTCGGTACGCAGTATTTT. It encodes CSAPLPTSGGFGTQYF. V usage is TRBV20-1 and J usage is TRBJ2-3, with 11 bases matching TRBD2. Germline values: CDR1 DFQATT, CDR2 SNEGSKA (reference sequence). V trimming: 5 bases; J trimming: 8 bases; junction bases outside the gene matches: 15. This CDR3 has 16 residues.

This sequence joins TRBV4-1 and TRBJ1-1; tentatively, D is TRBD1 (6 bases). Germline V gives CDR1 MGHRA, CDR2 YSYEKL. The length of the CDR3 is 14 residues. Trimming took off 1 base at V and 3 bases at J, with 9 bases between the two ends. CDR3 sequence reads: CASSQVRGYTEAFF. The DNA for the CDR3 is TGCGCCAGCAGCCAAGTTAGGGGGTACACTGAAGCTTTCTTT.

For the CDR3, the DNA is TGTGCCAGCAGTTTATGGAGGGGCGGGGGCTTCAGAGGAAACATTCAGTACTTC. Translating it yields CASSLWRGGGFRGNIQYF. The chain joins TRBV28 to TRBJ2-7; perhaps TRBD2 as D (7 bases). The DNA end is more similar to TRBJ2-4, so the J call may be wrong. The CDR3 loop spans 18 amino acids. The germline V gene has CDR1 MDHEN and CDR2 SYDVKM.

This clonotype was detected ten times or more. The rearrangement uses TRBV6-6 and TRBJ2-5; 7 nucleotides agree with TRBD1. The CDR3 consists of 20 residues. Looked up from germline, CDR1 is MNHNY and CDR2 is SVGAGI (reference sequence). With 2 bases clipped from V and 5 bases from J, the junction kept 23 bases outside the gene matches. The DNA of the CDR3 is TGTGCCAGCAGTTACCCCGCCCTAGGGGGTTCAGAGGGGGCGCGGGAGACCCAGTACTTC. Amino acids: CASSYPALGGSEGARETQYF.

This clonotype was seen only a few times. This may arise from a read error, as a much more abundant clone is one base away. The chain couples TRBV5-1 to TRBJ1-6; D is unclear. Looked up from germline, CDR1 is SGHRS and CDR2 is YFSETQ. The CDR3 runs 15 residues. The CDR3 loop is CASSLSGKSGSPRHF. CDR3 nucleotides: TGCGCCAGCAGCTTGTCGGGAAAGAGTGGCTCACCCCGCCACTTT.

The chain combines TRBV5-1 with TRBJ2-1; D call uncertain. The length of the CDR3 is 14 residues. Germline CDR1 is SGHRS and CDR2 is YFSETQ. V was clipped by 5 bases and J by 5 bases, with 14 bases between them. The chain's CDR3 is CASSSSLVDNEQFF. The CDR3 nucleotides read TGCGCCAGCAGTTCTTCTTTAGTTGACAATGAGCAGTTCTTC.

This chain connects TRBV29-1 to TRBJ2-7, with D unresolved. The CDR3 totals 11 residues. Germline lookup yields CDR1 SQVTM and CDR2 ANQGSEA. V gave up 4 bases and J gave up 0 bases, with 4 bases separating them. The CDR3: CSVVVSYEQYF. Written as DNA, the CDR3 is TGCAGCGTTGTAGTCTCCTACGAGCAGTACTTC.

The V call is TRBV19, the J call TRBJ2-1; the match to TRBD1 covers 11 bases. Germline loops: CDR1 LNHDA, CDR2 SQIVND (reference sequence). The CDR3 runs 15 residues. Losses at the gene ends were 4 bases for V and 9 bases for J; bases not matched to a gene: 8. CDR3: CASSKGQGVTGEQFF. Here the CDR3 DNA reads TGTGCCAGTAGTAAGGGACAGGGGGTTACAGGTGAGCAGTTCTTC.

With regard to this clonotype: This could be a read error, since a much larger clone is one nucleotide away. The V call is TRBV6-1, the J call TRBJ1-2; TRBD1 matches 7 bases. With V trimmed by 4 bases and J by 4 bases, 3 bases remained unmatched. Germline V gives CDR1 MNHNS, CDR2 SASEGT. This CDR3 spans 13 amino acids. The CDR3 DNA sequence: TGTGCCAGCAGTGGCAGGGGGTTCTATGGCTACACCTTC. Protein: CASSGRGFYGYTF.

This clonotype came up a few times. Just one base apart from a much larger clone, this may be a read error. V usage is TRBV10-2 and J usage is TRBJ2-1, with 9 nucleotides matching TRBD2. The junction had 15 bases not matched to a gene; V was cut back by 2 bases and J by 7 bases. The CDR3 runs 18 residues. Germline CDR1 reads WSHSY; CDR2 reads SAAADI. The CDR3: CASSERRVRAGGRNEQFF. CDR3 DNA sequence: TGCGCCAGCAGTGAGAGGAGGGTCAGGGCGGGGGGGCGTAATGAGCAGTTCTTC.

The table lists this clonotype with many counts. The CDR3 nucleotides are TGTGCCAGCAGCTCGGGACTAGCGGGGCGGTATCTAGCCAAAAACATTCAGTACTTC. It is translated as CASSSGLAGRYLAKNIQYF. V is TRBV7-2 and J is TRBJ2-4, with 13 positions matching TRBD2. The CDR3 consists of 19 residues. Germline V lookup: CDR1 SGHTA, CDR2 FQGNSA. The J segment lost 0 bases and the V segment lost 4 bases, leaving 9 bases of the junction unmatched.

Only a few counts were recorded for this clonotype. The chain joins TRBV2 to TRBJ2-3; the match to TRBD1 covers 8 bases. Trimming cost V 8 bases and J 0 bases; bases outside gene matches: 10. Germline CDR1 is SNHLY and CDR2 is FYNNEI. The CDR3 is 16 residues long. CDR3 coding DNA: TGTGCCAGCTCAACAGGGGGGTACTCTAGCACAGATACGCAGTATTTT. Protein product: CASSTGGYSSTDTQYF.

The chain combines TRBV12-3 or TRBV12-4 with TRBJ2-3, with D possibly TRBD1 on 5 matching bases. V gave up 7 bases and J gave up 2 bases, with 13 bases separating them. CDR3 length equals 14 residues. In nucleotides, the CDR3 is TGTGCCAGCACCCCAGGGTCAACCACAGATACGCAGTATTTT. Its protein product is CASTPGSTTDTQYF.

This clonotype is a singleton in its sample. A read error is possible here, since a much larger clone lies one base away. The CDR3 spells CAGSRGEQYNYNEQFF. The DNA for the CDR3 is TGTGCCGGCAGCCGAGGGGAACAATACAATTACAATGAGCAGTTCTTC. V gene TRBV7-8 combines with J gene TRBJ2-1, with D perhaps matching TRBD1 or TRBD2 (5 bases each). Germline CDR1 is SGHVS and CDR2 is FQNEAQ. This CDR3 is 16 amino acids long.

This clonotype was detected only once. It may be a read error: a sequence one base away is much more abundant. In nucleotides, the CDR3 is TGCGCCAGCAGCTTGGGCCGGCGCGAGGAGACCCAGTACTTC. The encoded protein is CASSLGRREETQYF. The rearrangement joins TRBV5-1 to TRBJ2-5, with D hard to call. The CDR3 runs 14 residues. The germline V gene encodes CDR1 SGHRS and CDR2 YFSETQ. V was pared by 0 bases and J by 5 bases, with 11 bases between. The complete variable domain, with remaining parts taken from reference TRBV5-1 and TRBJ2-5, reads KAGVTQTPRYLIKTRGQQVTLSCSPISGHRSVSWYQQTPGQGLQFLFEYFSETQRNKGNFPGRFSGRQFSNSRSEMNVSTLELGDSALYLCASSLGRREETQYFGPGTRLLVL.

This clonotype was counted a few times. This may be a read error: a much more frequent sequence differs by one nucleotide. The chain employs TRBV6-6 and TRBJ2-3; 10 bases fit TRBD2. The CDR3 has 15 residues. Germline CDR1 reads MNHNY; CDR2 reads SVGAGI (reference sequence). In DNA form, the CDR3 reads TGTGCCGGCAGTCGAAAGCGGGGGGGCGCAGATACGCAGTATTTT. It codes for CAGSRKRGGADTQYF.

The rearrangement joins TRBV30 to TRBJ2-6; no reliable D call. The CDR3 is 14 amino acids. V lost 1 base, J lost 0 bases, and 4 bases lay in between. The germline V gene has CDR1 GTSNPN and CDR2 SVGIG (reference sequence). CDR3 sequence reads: CAWSEYSGANVLTF. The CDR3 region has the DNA TGTGCCTGGAGTGAGTACTCTGGGGCCAACGTCCTGACTTTC.

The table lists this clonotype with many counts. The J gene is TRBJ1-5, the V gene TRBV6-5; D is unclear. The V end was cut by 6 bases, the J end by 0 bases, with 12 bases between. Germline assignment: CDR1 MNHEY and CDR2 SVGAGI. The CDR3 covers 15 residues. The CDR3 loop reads CASRPGEYSNQPQHF. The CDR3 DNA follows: TGTGCCAGCAGGCCCGGGGAATATAGCAATCAGCCCCAGCATTTT.

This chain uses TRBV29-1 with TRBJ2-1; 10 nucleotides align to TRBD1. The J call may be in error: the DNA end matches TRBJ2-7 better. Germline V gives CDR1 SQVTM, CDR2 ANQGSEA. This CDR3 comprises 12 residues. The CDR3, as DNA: TGCAGCGTTGGGGGACAGGGGCAGGAGCAGTACTTC. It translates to CSVGGQGQEQYF.

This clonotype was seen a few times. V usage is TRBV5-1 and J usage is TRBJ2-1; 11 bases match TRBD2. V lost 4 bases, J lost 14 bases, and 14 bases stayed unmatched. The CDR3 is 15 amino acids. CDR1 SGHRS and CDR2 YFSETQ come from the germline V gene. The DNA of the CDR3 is TGCGCCAGCAGCCTACTCGGGGCTAGCGGGGGGTCGGAGTTCTTC. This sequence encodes CASSLLGASGGSEFF.

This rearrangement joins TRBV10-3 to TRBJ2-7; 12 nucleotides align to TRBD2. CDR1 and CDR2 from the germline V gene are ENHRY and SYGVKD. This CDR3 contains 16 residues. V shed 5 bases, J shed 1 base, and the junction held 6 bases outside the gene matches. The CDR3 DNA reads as TGTGCCATCAGTTCATCTAGCGGGAGGGCATCCTACGAGCAGTACTTC. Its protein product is CAISSSSGRASYEQYF.